This entry is about one T cell receptor (beta chain). Antigen specificity is unknown. The data stem from a study of shared clonotypes between healthy human individuals. TCRdb's copy holds only in-frame clones and misses some; the assay was immunoSEQ multiplex PCR. The sample has around 2.5 million clones, roughly 93% seen once. The V gene's germline CDR1 is MDHEN and CDR2 SYDVKM. The CDR3 covers 14 residues. V was trimmed by 6 bases and J by 8 bases, leaving 19 bases between them. The split of CD4+ cells yielded CD45RA+ naive and CD45RA-negative memory subsets. Overall study findings and caveats: Among donors, clonotype sharing was expected to be affected by sequencing depth. Several donors had 4% to 6.5% of their naive CD4 clonotypes in common.

The rearrangement uses TRBV28 and TRBJ1-2; TRBD1 is a possible D gene (5 bases). Source material: naive CD4+ T cells from PBMCs. Subset reported: CD45RA+ positively selected. This clonotype was sampled from a man aged 18 to 30 in good health. Some clones in this sample may be carry-over from other donors' samples. CDR3: CASSSGTARKGYTF. In nucleotides, the CDR3 is TGTGCCAGCAGCTCCGGGACCGCGAGGAAAGGCTACACCTTC.